Each of the 8 T cell receptor beta chains below was sequenced from the same sample in a study of blood T cell repertoires in COVID-19. The repertoire was sequenced with immunoSEQ multiplex PCR; TCRdb's copy has only in-frame clones and lacks some. The repertoire holds 150,000 to 200,000 clones, around 89% seen once, with 6.6% in the top ten. Sample: PBMCs or T cells enriched from blood (not recorded which). These receptors all come from a woman aged 45 to 65 who had recovered from COVID-19.

The rearrangement uses TRBV19 and TRBJ2-3, with a weak D call TRBD1 (6 bases). Per germline, CDR1 LNHDA and CDR2 SQIVND (reference sequence). V lost 5 bases to trimming and J lost 6 bases, with 18 bases between them. CDR3 length equals 15 residues. CDR3 coding DNA: TGTGCCAGTAGTCCCCAGCAGGGGCCACGGGATACGCAGTATTTT. This sequence encodes CASSPQQGPRDTQYF.

The chain recombines TRBV7-9 with TRBJ1-1; D not resolved. V was trimmed by 5 bases and J by 6 bases, leaving 13 bases between them. This CDR3 spans 13 amino acids. Germline loops: CDR1 SEHNR, CDR2 FQNEAQ (reference sequence). CDR3 sequence reads: CASSPGREPEAFF. As DNA, the CDR3 is TGTGCCAGCAGCCCGGGTCGGGAACCTGAAGCTTTCTTT. The whole variable domain, filled in from reference TRBV7-9 and TRBJ1-1, reads DTGVSQNPRHKITKRGQNVTFRCDPISEHNRLYWYRQTLGQGPEFLTYFQNEAQLEKSRLLSDRFSAERPKGSFSTLEIQRTEQGDSAMYLCASSPGREPEAFFGQGTRLTVV.

The V gene is TRBV7-9, the J gene TRBJ1-1; D possibly corresponds to TRBD1 (5 bases). V lost 2 bases and J lost 7, with 20 bases in between. The germline V gene encodes CDR1 SEHNR and CDR2 FQNEAQ (reference sequence). This CDR3 has 16 residues. The CDR3 loop is CASSLPLGTRQDEAFF. As DNA, the CDR3 is TGTGCCAGCAGCTTACCCCTAGGGACTCGCCAGGATGAAGCTTTCTTT.

V and J are TRBV14 and TRBJ2-3; the match to TRBD2 covers 15 bases. Germline V gene lookup returns CDR1 SGHDN and CDR2 FVKESK. The CDR3 runs 20 residues. After removal of 4 bases from V and 2 bases from J, the junction contained 13 bases not matched to a gene. The CDR3 spells CASSRQGTSGGQRFTDTQYF. The CDR3, as DNA: TGTGCCAGCAGCCGCCAGGGGACTAGCGGGGGGCAACGATTCACAGATACGCAGTATTTT.

J is TRBJ1-4 and V is TRBV6-4; TRBD1 matches 8 bases. Germline V gene sequence: CDR1 MRHNA, CDR2 SNTAGT. V lost 4 bases and J lost 7; bases outside the gene matches: 5. CDR3 length: 14 amino acids. In nucleotides, the CDR3 is TGTGCCAGCAGTGGAAGCAGGGGGCGTGAAAAACTGTTTTTT. Translation gives CASSGSRGREKLFF.

The chain has TRBV7-9 and TRBJ1-5; D ambiguous. The CDR3 totals 15 residues. The ends were cut back, 1 base at V and 5 bases at J, with 12 bases in the middle. From germline, CDR1 is SEHNR and CDR2 FQNEAQ (reference sequence). The CDR3 sequence is CASSLDEGLHQPQHF. DNA of the CDR3: TGTGCCAGCAGCTTAGATGAGGGTCTGCATCAGCCCCAGCATTTT. Variable domain in full (rest from reference TRBV7-9 and TRBJ1-5): DTGVSQNPRHKITKRGQNVTFRCDPISEHNRLYWYRQTLGQGPEFLTYFQNEAQLEKSRLLSDRFSAERPKGSFSTLEIQRTEQGDSAMYLCASSLDEGLHQPQHFGDGTRLSIL.

This sequence joins TRBV21-1 and TRBJ2-7; the table gives TRBD2 as D, unverified against the DNA. TRBV21-1 is an annotated pseudogene. CDR3 length equals 20 residues. The CDR3 region has the DNA TGTGCCAGCAGCAAAGGGGGGACTAGCGGGGGGACCCGGTTGCCCTACGAGCAGTACTTC. Its protein is CASSKGGTSGGTRLPYEQYF.

The chain employs TRBV3-1 (or the pseudogene TRBV3-2) and TRBJ2-2; TRBD1 aligns across 8 bases. Germline values: CDR1 LGHDT, CDR2 YNNKEL (reference sequence). The CDR3 loop spans 17 amino acids. The V segment lost 2 bases and the J segment 7 bases; nucleotides outside the gene matches: 12. The DNA for the CDR3 is TGTGCCAGCAGCCAACCCATTGGACAGGGATCTGGCGGGGAGCTGTTTTTT. As protein: CASSQPIGQGSGGELFF.